The T cell receptor beta chain under discussion was sequenced for a study of T cells in Graves' hyperthyroidism and ophthalmopathy. RNA transcripts gave rise to amplified TCR beta CDR3 regions. Primed by the HTBI set, a first-round RT-PCR was run on the TCR CDR3. TCRdb recomputed calls from the multiplex PCR reads with MiXCR, one row per CDR3 protein. The sample holds 450,000 to 650,000 distinct CDR3 sequences, under 20% seen once. CDR1 MNHEY and CDR2 SMNVEV come from the germline V gene (reference sequence). The V segment lost 2 bases and the J segment 6 bases; nucleotides outside the gene matches: 7. This CDR3 region has 14 residues. This clonotype was seen more than once but under ten times.

V usage is TRBV27 and J usage is TRBJ2-7, with 7 bases lining up with TRBD1. This TCR was sampled from a woman aged 18 to 35 with Graves' ophthalmopathy. The source material was blood. CDR3 residues: CASSLTGAVGEQYF. The CDR3 DNA reads TGTGCCAGCAGTTTAACAGGGGCGGTGGGCGAGCAGTACTTC.